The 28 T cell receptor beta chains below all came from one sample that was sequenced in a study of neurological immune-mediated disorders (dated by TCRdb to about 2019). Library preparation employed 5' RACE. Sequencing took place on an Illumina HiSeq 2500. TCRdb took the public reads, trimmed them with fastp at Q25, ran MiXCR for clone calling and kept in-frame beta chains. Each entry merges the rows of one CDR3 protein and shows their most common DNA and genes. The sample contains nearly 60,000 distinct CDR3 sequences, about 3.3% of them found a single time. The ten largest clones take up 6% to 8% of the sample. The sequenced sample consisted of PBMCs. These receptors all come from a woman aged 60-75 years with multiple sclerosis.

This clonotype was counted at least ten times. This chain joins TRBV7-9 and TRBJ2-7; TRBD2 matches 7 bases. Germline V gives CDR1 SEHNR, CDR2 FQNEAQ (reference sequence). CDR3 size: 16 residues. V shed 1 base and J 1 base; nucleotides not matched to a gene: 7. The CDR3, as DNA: TGTGCCAGCAGCTTAGTTGGGCCAGCGGGATCCTACGAGCAGTACTTC. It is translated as CASSLVGPAGSYEQYF.

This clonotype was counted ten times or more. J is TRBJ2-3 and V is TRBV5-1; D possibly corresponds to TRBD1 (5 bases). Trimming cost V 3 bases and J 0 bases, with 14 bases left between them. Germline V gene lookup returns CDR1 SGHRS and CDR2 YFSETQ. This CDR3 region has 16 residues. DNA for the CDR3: TGCGCCAGCAGCTATTCAGGGCGGTCTAGCACAGATACGCAGTATTTT. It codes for CASSYSGRSSTDTQYF. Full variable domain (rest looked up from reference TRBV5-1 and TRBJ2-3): KAGVTQTPRYLIKTRGQQVTLSCSPISGHRSVSWYQQTPGQGLQFLFEYFSETQRNKGNFPGRFSGRQFSNSRSEMNVSTLELGDSALYLCASSYSGRSSTDTQYFGPGTRLTVL.

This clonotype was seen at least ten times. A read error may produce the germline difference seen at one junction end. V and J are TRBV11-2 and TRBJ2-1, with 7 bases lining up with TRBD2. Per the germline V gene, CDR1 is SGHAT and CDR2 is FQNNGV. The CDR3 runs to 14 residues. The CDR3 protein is CASRDPLGGSIEDF. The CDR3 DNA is TGTGCCAGCAGGGATCCATTAGGCGGGAGTATTGAGGACTTC.

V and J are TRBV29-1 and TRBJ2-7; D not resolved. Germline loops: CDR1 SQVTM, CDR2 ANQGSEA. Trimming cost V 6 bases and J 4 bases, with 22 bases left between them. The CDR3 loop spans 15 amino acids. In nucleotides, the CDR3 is TGCAGCGTCGCCACCTGGTCTGGGTCTAGGTACGAGCAGTACTTC. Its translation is CSVATWSGSRYEQYF.

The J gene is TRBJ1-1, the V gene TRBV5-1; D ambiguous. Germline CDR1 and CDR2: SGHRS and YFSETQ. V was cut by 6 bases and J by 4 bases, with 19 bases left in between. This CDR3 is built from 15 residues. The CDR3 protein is CASKGTTGKGTEAFF. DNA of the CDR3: TGCGCCAGCAAGGGAACAACGGGTAAGGGCACTGAAGCTTTCTTT.

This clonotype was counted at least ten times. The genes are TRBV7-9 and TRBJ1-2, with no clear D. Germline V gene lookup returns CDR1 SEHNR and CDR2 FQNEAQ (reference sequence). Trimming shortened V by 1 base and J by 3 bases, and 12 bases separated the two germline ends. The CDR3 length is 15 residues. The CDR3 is CASSLGPASHYGYTF. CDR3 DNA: TGTGCCAGCAGCTTAGGTCCGGCATCTCACTATGGCTACACCTTC.

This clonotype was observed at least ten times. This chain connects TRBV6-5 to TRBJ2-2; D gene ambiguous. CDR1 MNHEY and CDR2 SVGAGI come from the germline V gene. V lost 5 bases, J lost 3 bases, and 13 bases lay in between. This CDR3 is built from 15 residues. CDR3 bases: TGTGCCAGCAGTCCTGATAGTCGTGACACCGGGGAGCTGTTTTTT. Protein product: CASSPDSRDTGELFF.

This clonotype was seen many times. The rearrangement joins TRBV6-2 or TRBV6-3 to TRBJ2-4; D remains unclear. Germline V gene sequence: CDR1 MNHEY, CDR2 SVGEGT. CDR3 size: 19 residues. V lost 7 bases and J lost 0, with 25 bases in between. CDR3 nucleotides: TGTGCCAGCACCCCTCAGAATTCGCGGACCATCCTAGCCAAAAACATTCAGTACTTC. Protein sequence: CASTPQNSRTILAKNIQYF.

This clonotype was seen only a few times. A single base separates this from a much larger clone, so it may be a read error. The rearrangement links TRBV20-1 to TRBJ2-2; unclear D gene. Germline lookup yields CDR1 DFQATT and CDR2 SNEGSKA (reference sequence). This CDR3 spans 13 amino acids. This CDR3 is CSDRESNTGELFF. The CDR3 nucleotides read TGCAGTGATAGAGAGAGTAACACCGGGGAGCTGTTTTTT.

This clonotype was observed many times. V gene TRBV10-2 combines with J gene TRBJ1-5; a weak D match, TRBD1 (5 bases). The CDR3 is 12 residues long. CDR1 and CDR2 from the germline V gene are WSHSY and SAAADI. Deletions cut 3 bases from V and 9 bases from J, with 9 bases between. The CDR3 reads CASSDPGGPQHF. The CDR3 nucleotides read TGCGCCAGCAGTGACCCGGGGGGGCCCCAGCATTTT.

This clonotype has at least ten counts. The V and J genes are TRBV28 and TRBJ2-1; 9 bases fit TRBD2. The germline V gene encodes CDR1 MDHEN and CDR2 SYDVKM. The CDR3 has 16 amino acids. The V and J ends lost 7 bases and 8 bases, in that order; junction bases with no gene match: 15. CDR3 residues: CASIRGGRAPSDEQFF. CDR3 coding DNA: TGTGCCAGCATTCGAGGCGGGAGGGCCCCTTCTGATGAGCAGTTCTTC.

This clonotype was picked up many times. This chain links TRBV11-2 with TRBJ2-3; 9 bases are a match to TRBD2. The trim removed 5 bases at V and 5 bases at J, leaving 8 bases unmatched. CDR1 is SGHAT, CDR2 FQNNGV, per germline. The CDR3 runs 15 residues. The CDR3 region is CASSQLAGVGDTQYF. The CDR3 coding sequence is TGTGCCAGCAGCCAGTTAGCGGGGGTGGGAGATACGCAGTATTTT.

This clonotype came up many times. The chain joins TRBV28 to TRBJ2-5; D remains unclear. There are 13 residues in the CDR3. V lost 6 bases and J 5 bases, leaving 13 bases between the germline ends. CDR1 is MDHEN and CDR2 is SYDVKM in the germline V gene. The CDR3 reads CASSEKYWETQYF. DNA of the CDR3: TGTGCCAGCAGCGAAAAGTATTGGGAGACCCAGTACTTC.

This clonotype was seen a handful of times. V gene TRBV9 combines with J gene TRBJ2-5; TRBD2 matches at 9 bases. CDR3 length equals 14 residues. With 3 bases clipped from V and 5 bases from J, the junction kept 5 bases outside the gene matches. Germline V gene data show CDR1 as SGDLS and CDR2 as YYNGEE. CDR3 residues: CASSASGMGETQYF. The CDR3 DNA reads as TGTGCCAGCAGCGCTAGCGGGATGGGGGAGACCCAGTACTTC.

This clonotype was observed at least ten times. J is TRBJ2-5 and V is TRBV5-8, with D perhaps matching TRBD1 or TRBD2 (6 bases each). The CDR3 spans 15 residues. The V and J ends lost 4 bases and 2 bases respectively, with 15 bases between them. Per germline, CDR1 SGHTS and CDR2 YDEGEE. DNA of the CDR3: TGTGCCAGCAGCCGAGGGGGGCGCGCTCAAGAGACCCAGTACTTC. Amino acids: CASSRGGRAQETQYF.

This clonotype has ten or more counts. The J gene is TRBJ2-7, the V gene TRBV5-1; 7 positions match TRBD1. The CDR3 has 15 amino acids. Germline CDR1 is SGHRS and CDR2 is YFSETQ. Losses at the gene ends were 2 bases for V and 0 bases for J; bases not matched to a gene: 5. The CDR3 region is CASSLQTGSSYEQYF. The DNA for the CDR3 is TGCGCCAGCAGCTTACAGACAGGGAGCTCCTACGAGCAGTACTTC.

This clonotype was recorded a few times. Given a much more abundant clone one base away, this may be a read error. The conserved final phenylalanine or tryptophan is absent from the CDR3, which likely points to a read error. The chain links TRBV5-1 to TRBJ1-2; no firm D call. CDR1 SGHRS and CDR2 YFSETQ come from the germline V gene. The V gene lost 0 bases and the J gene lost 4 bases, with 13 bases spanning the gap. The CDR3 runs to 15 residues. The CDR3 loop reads CASSLALGQSYGYTC. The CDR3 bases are TGCGCCAGCAGCTTGGCCCTTGGGCAGTCCTATGGCTACACCTGC.

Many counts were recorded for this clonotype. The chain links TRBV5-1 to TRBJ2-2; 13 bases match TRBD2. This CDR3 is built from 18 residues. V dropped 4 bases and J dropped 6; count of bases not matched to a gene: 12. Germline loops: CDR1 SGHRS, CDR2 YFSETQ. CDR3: CASSLGLAGALAPGELFF. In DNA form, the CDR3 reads TGCGCCAGCAGCCTAGGACTAGCGGGAGCCCTTGCTCCCGGGGAGCTGTTTTTT.

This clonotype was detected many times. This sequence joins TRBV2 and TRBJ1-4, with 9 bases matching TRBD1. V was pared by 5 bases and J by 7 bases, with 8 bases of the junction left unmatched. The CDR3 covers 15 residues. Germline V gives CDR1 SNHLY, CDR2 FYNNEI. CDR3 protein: CASSRQGVSSEKLFF. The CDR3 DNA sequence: TGTGCCAGCAGTAGACAGGGGGTCTCTAGTGAAAAACTGTTTTTT.

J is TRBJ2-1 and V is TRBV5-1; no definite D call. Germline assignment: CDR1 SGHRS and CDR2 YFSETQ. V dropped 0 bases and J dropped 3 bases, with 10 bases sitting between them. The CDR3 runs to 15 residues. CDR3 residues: CASSLAGLSYNEQFF. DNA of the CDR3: TGCGCCAGCAGCTTGGCGGGCCTGAGCTACAATGAGCAGTTCTTC.

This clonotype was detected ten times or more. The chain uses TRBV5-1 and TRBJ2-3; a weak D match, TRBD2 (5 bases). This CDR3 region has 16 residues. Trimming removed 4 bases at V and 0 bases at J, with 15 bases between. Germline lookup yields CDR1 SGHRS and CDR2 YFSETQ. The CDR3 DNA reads TGCGCCAGCAGCGGCCCGGGATTGCCTAGCACAGATACGCAGTATTTT. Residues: CASSGPGLPSTDTQYF.

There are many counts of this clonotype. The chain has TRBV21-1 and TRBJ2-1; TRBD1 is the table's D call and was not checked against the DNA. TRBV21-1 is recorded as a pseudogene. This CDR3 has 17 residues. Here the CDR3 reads CASTPWVRRTTYNEQFF. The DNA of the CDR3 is TGTGCCAGCACCCCGTGGGTCAGAAGGACAACCTACAATGAGCAGTTCTTC.

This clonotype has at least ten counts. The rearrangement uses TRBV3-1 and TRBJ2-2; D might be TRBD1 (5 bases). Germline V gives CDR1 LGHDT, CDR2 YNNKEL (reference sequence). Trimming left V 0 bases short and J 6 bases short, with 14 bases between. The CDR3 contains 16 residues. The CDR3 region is CASSQDFTGSAGELFF. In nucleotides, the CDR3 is TGTGCCAGCAGCCAAGACTTCACAGGATCCGCCGGGGAGCTGTTTTTT.

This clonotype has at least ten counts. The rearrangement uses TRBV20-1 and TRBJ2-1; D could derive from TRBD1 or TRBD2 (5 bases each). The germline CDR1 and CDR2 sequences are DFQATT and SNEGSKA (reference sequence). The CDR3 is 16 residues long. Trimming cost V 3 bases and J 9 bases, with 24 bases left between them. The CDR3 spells CSASNLPGTPSSEQFF. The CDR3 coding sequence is TGCAGTGCTAGTAACCTCCCAGGGACCCCCTCCAGTGAGCAGTTCTTC.

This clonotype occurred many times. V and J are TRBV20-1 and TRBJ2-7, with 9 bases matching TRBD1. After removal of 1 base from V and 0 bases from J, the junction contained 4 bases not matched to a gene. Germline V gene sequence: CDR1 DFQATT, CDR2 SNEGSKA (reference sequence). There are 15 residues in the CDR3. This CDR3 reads CSARVGTGSSYEQYF. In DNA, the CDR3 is TGCAGTGCTAGAGTTGGGACAGGGAGCTCCTACGAGCAGTACTTC.

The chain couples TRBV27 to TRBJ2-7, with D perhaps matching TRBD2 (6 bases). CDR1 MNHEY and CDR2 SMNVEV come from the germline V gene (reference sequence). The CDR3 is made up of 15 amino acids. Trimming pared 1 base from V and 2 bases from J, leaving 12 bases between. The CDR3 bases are TGTGCCAGCAGTTTATGGGGCGGGACGGCCTACGAGCAGTACTTC. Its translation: CASSLWGGTAYEQYF.

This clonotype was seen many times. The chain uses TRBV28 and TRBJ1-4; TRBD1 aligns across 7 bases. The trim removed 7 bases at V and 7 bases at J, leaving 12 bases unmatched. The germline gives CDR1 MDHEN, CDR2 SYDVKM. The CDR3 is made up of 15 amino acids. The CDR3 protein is CASNGDRALGEKLFF. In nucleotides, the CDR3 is TGTGCCAGCAACGGTGACAGGGCCCTTGGTGAAAAACTGTTTTTT.

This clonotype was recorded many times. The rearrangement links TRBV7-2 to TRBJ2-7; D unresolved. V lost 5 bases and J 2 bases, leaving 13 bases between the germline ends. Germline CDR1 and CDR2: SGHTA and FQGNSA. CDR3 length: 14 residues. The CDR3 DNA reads TGTGCCAGCAGCCTCGTGAGAGAAACCTACGAGCAGTACTTC. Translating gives CASSLVRETYEQYF.